Listed below are T cell receptor beta chains from one sample, sequenced in a study of regulatory T cells in long-lasting Graves disease. TCRdb ran MiXCR on the multiplex PCR reads and lists one entry per CDR3 protein. In the table there are roughly 500,000 distinct CDR3 sequences, under 25% of which are singletons. The sample was peripheral blood mononuclear cells (PBMCs), taken when the disease was refractory, from a patient treated with antithyroid drugs. The receptors were gathered from a female donor with Graves disease. Both conserved end residues are part of each CDR3. A D gene is named only where the DNA matches it firmly. Only some rows state a clone size, as once, few, many or a class for expanded clones.

TRBV12-3/TRBV12-4,many,TRBD1,TRBJ2-7,CASTLGQAGSYEQYF,TGTGCCAGCACCCTCGGACAGGCGGGCTCCTACGAGCAGTACTTC
TRBV5-1,few,TRBD1,TRBJ2-7,CASSFGTGYEQYF,TGCGCCAGCAGCTTCGGGACAGGTTACGAGCAGTACTTC
TRBV30,-,-,TRBJ1-6,CAWTRTLYNSPLHF,TGTGCCTGGACCCGGACACTGTATAATTCACCCCTCCACTTT
TRBV11-3,many,-,TRBJ1-1,CASSSPGLAEAFF,TGTGCCAGCAGTTCCCCCGGTTTGGCTGAAGCTTTCTTT
TRBV27,many,-,TRBJ2-7,CASSLLLGVGSEQYF,TGTGCCAGCAGTTTATTACTTGGTGTTGGGAGCGAGCAGTACTTC
TRBV7-3,few,TRBD1,TRBJ2-5,CASSFATGERQTQYF,TGTGCCAGCAGCTTCGCGACAGGGGAAAGGCAGACCCAGTACTTC
TRBV12-3/TRBV12-4,-,-,TRBJ2-1,CACDGLLYNEQFF,TGTGCCTGCGACGGACTCCTGTACAATGAGCAGTTCTTC
TRBV7-2,-,TRBD2,TRBJ2-1,CASSLAITGGYNEQFF,TGTGCCAGCAGCTTAGCGATTACGGGGGGGTACAATGAGCAGTTCTTC
TRBV28,-,TRBD1,TRBJ2-1,CASSPAGGDGNNEQFF,TGTGCCAGCAGCCCCGCAGGGGGCGACGGGAACAATGAGCAGTTCTTC
TRBV7-2,many,-,TRBJ2-2,CASTLSPKNTGELFF,TGTGCCAGCACCCTCTCCCCCAAGAACACCGGGGAGCTGTTTTTT
TRBV6-1,many,TRBD1,TRBJ2-5,CASSEFQGAGETQYF,TGTGCCAGCAGTGAATTCCAGGGGGCCGGGGAGACCCAGTACTTC
TRBV6-2/TRBV6-3,-,TRBD2,TRBJ2-7,CASRGKASGGSLTYEQYF,TGTGCCAGCAGAGGGAAGGCTAGCGGGGGCTCGTTGACCTACGAGCAGTACTTC
TRBV14,-,-,TRBJ1-1,CASSQDGAWAAAFF,TGTGCCAGCAGCCAAGATGGGGCCTGGGCGGCGGCTTTCTTT
TRBV7-6,-,TRBD1,TRBJ2-7,CASSLGPGQGGSTYEQYF,TGTGCCAGCAGCTTAGGGCCGGGACAGGGAGGGTCAACTTACGAGCAGTACTTC
TRBV2,-,TRBD1,TRBJ1-1,CANLDRATEAFF,TGTGCCAACCTAGACAGGGCCACTGAAGCTTTCTTT
TRBV7-9,many,-,TRBJ1-2,CASSLPDSWYGYTF,TGTGCCAGCAGCTTGCCGGACAGTTGGTATGGCTACACCTTC
TRBV28,many,TRBD1,TRBJ1-1,CASQGQGVVTEAFF,TGTGCCAGCCAGGGGCAGGGGGTGGTAACTGAAGCTTTCTTT
TRBV6-1,few,TRBD1,TRBJ2-7,CASSEPGTGAYYEQYF,TGTGCCAGCAGTGAACCCGGGACAGGGGCGTACTACGAGCAGTACTTC
TRBV6-2/TRBV6-3,-,-,TRBJ2-7,CASSLSQGTSYEQYF,TGTGCCAGCAGTTTGTCCCAGGGGACCTCCTACGAGCAGTACTTC
TRBV6-5,many,-,TRBJ1-1,CASSYGQNTEAFF,TGTGCCAGCAGTTACGGCCAGAACACTGAAGCTTTCTTT
TRBV5-1,-,TRBD1,TRBJ2-7,CASSSLGQGGPYEQYF,TGCGCCAGCAGCTCCCTCGGACAGGGGGGCCCCTACGAGCAGTACTTC
TRBV7-9,many,-,TRBJ1-2,CASSLGALAGAYGYTF,TGTGCCAGCAGCTTAGGAGCTCTCGCAGGAGCCTATGGCTACACCTTC
TRBV2,-,-,TRBJ2-1,CASSEIAATAYNEQFF,TGTGCCAGCAGTGAAATTGCAGCGACCGCTTACAATGAGCAGTTCTTC
TRBV11-2,-,TRBD1,TRBJ1-1,CASSLFSGGMNTEAFF,TGTGCCAGCAGCTTATTCTCAGGGGGCATGAACACTGAAGCTTTCTTT
TRBV29-1,many,TRBD1,TRBJ2-5,CSVDAGQETGTGETQYF,TGCAGCGTTGACGCAGGGCAAGAGACCGGGACAGGGGAGACCCAGTACTTC
TRBV7-6,-,-,TRBJ2-5,CASSFGVTGQETQYF,TGTGCCAGCAGCTTCGGAGTCACGGGCCAAGAGACCCAGTACTTC
TRBV20-1,few,-,TRBJ1-2,CGTISNYGYTF,TGCGGAACAATATCCAACTATGGCTACACCTTC
TRBV7-2,-,-,TRBJ2-2,CASSPGTGEVSGELFF,TGTGCCAGCAGCCCGGGCACAGGGGAGGTATCCGGGGAGCTGTTTTTT
TRBV19,-,-,TRBJ2-2,CASSTPGGELFF,TGTGCCAGTAGTACTCCCGGCGGGGAGCTGTTTTTT
TRBV5-1,few,TRBD1,TRBJ1-5,CASSVQGEAHQPQHF,TGCGCCAGCAGCGTACAGGGGGAAGCTCATCAGCCCCAGCATTTT
TRBV5-1,few,-,TRBJ2-3,CASSLSSGLMGDTQYF,TGCGCCAGCAGCTTGAGTTCCGGGCTCATGGGAGATACGCAGTATTTT
TRBV18,-,TRBD1,TRBJ1-4,CASSPTGDGSEKLFF,TGTGCCAGCTCACCAACAGGGGACGGGAGTGAAAAACTGTTTTTT
TRBV12-3/TRBV12-4,-,TRBD2,TRBJ2-6,CASGRLGGAPSGANVLTF,TGTGCCAGCGGGCGCCTCGGGGGGGCCCCATCTGGGGCCAACGTCCTGACTTTC
TRBV6-2/TRBV6-3,many,TRBD1,TRBJ1-2,CASSYRGQGHYTF,TGTGCCAGCAGTTACCGCGGACAGGGTCATTACACCTTC
TRBV20-1,many,TRBD1,TRBJ2-7,CSARGDRGIYEQYF,TGCAGTGCTAGAGGGGACAGAGGGATTTACGAGCAGTACTTC
TRBV28,few,-,TRBJ1-1,CASEAPTGWGRGAFF,TGTGCCAGCGAGGCACCGACAGGCTGGGGGAGGGGAGCTTTCTTT